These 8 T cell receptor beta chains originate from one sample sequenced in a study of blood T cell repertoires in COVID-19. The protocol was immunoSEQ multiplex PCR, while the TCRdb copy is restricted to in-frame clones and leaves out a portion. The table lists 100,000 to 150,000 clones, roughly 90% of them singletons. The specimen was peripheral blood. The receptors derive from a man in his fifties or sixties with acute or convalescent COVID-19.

CDR3 sequence reads: CASSTAQGLEQFF. As DNA, the CDR3 is TGTGCCAGTAGTACGGCACAGGGTTTAGAGCAGTTCTTC. The chain recombines TRBV19 with TRBJ2-1, with D possibly TRBD1 on 6 matching bases. There are 13 residues in the CDR3. Germline V lookup: CDR1 LNHDA, CDR2 SQIVND (reference sequence). Trimming took off 4 bases at V and 10 bases at J, with 14 bases between the two ends.

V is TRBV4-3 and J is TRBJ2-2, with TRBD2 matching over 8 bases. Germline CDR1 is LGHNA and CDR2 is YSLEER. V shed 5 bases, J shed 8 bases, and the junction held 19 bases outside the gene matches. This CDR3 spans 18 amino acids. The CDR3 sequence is CASSSLLAGGVTSGELFF. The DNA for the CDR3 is TGCGCCAGCAGCTCCCTCCTGGCGGGAGGCGTGACGAGTGGGGAGCTGTTTTTT.

CDR3 amino acids: CASSRDSYYQPQHF. In DNA form, the CDR3 reads TGTGCCAGCTCCCGAGACAGTTATTATCAGCCCCAGCATTTT. V gene TRBV18 combines with J gene TRBJ1-5; tentative D call: TRBD1 (5 bases). The germline gives CDR1 KGHSH, CDR2 LQKENI. V dropped 6 bases and J dropped 5 bases, with 14 bases sitting between them. The CDR3 length is 14 residues. Together with reference TRBV18 and TRBJ1-5, the CDR3 gives the full variable domain: NAGVMQNPRHLVRRRGQEARLRCSPMKGHSHVYWYRQLPEEGLKFMVYLQKENIIDESGMPKERFSAEFPKEGPSILRIQQVVRGDSAAYFCASSRDSYYQPQHFGDGTRLSIL.

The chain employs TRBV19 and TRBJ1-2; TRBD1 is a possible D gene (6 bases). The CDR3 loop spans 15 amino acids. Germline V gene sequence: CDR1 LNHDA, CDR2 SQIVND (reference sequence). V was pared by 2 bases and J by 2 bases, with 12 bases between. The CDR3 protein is CASSINPQGNYGYTF. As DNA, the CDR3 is TGTGCCAGTAGTATAAATCCACAGGGAAACTATGGCTACACCTTC.

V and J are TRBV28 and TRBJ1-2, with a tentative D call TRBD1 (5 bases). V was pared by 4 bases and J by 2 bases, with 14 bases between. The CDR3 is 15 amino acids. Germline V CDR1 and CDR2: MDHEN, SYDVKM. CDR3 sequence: CASSYTREANYGYTF. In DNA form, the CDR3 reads TGTGCCAGCAGTTATACCAGGGAGGCCAACTATGGCTACACCTTC.

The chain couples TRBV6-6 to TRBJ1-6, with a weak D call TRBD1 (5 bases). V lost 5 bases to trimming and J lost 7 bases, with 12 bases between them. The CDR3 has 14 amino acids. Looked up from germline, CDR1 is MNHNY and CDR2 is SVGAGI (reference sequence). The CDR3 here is CASSGGTGNSPLHF. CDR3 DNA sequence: TGTGCCAGCAGTGGGGGGACCGGGAATTCACCCCTCCACTTT.

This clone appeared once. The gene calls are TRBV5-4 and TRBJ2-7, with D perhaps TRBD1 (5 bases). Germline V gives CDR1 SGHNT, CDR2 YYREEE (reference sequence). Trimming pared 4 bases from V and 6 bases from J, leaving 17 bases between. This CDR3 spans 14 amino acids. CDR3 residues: CASSVPGISGEQYF. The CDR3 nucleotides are TGTGCCAGCAGCGTGCCAGGGATATCTGGCGAGCAGTACTTC.

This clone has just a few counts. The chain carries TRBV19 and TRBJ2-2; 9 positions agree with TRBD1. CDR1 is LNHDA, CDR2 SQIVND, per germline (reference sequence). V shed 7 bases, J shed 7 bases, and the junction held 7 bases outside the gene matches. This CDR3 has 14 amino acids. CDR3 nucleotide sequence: TGTGCCAGTACCGGGACAGGGAATGTCGGGGAGCTGTTTTTT. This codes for CASTGTGNVGELFF.